These 13 T cell receptor beta chains originate from one sample sequenced in a study of tumor-infiltrating lymphocytes in primary liver carcinoma. The study co-extracted DNA and RNA from 20-30 mg of unsorted bulk tissue. The researchers produced TCR beta cDNA from approximately 460 ng total RNA with a constant-region primer. Libraries for TCR beta were built through three nested multiplex PCR rounds, which together made up a slightly modified ARM-PCR procedure. TRBV1-TRBV30 forward primers paired with a C-beta reverse primer were used in the first two PCR rounds, which ran roughly 10 cycles each. TCRdb called the multiplex PCR reads again in MiXCR, with one record for every CDR3 protein. This table holds approximately 64,000 distinct CDR3 sequences, about 65% found once. Sequencing was done on a sample of liver tumor tissue from sampling region 4. The sample's subset: tumor region T4, right-lateral pole. These receptors all come from a man between 35 and 55 years old with primary liver carcinoma and hepatitis B virus infection.

To note about this clonotype: Since the CDR3 does not end with the conserved phenylalanine or tryptophan, this likely comes from a read error. The chain carries TRBV6-5 and TRBJ2-2; tentatively, D is TRBD2 (5 bases). This CDR3 comprises 15 residues. Trimming removed 0 bases at V and 4 bases at J, with 9 bases between. CDR1 is MNHEY and CDR2 is SVGAGI in the germline V gene. The CDR3 DNA reads TGTGCCAGCAGTTACTCATCCGGGGTCACCGGGGAGCTGTTTCTT. Translation gives CASSYSSGVTGELFL.

The rearrangement joins TRBV29-1 to TRBJ1-1, with unresolved D. The CDR3 has 13 residues. The V gene's germline CDR1 is SQVTM and CDR2 ANQGSEA. The CDR3 here is CCAQNQKNTEAFF. The CDR3 DNA reads as TGCTGCGCTCAGAACCAGAAGAACACTGAAGCTTTCTTT.

About this clonotype: The junction differs from germline at one of its ends, possibly a read error. The CDR3 sequence: CVSSSTNAIGYSF. The CDR3 region has the DNA TGCGTCAGTAGTTCGACCAACGCCATCGGCTACAGCTTC. This chain joins TRBV5-1 and TRBJ1-2; D is ambiguous. The germline V gene has CDR1 SGHRS and CDR2 YFSETQ. The CDR3 consists of 13 residues.

Notes on this clonotype: A much larger clone lies a single base off, so this may be a read error. The rearrangement joins TRBV6-1 to TRBJ1-1, with D tentatively TRBD1 (5 bases). The CDR3 runs 12 residues. Trimming cost V 10 bases and J 7 bases, with 16 bases left between them. Looked up from germline, CDR1 is MNHNS and CDR2 is SASEGT. CDR3 nucleotides: TGTGCCACACAGGAGGTGAACGGTGAAGCTTTCTTT. Protein: CATQEVNGEAFF.

This clonotype was seen a single time. Here the CDR3 omits its conserved ending phenylalanine or tryptophan, so a read error is the likely source. The rearrangement links TRBV6-2 or TRBV6-3 to TRBJ2-1, with D uncertain. Trimming shortened V by 4 bases and J by 13 bases, and 23 bases separated the two germline ends. Germline V gene lookup returns CDR1 MNHEY and CDR2 SVGEGT. The CDR3 runs to 15 residues. The CDR3 loop is CASSLIPSSYTEQFL. The CDR3 DNA is TGTGCCAGCAGTTTAATCCCAAGCTCCTACACTGAACAGTTCCTC.

J is TRBJ1-1 and V is TRBV5-4; the D is unclear. V gave up 1 base and J gave up 5 bases, with 9 bases separating them. The CDR3 totals 13 residues. Germline V gene sequence: CDR1 SGHNT, CDR2 YYREEE (reference sequence). CDR3 DNA: TGTGCCAGCAGCTTGTCTCGGGGAACTGAAGCTTTCTTT. The encoded protein is CASSLSRGTEAFF. The complete variable domain, with remaining parts taken from reference TRBV5-4 and TRBJ1-1, reads ETGVTQSPTHLIKTRGQQVTLRCSSQSGHNTVSWYQQALGQGPQFIFQYYREEENGRGNFPPRFSGLQFPNYSSELNVNALELDDSALYLCASSLSRGTEAFFGQGTRLTVV.

About this clonotype: A single base separates this from a much larger clone, so it may be a read error. This rearrangement joins TRBV4-1 to TRBJ2-3; D is unclear. Germline V lookup: CDR1 MGHRA, CDR2 YSYEKL. The CDR3 totals 15 residues. CDR3 in amino acids: CSSSQDPSGRDTQYF. CDR3 nucleotide sequence: TGCTCCAGCAGCCAAGATCCGAGTGGAAGGGATACGCAGTATTTT.

The chain combines TRBV4-2 with TRBJ2-3; TRBD2 agrees at 10 bases. V trimming: 1 base; J trimming: 3 bases; junction bases outside the gene matches: 10. Germline V gene lookup returns CDR1 LGHNA and CDR2 YNFKEQ. CDR3 size: 18 residues. CDR3 bases: TGTGCCAGCAGCCAAGTGTTGCTTCTAGCGGGAGTGACAGATACGCAGTATTTT. It is translated as CASSQVLLLAGVTDTQYF.

The CDR3, as DNA: TGTGCCAGTAGTATAAATTGGGAGGTTGAGGATACGCAGTATTTT. It translates to CASSINWEVEDTQYF. V usage is TRBV19 and J usage is TRBJ2-3; possibly TRBD2 for D (6 bases). The CDR3 runs to 15 residues. The V end was cut by 2 bases, the J end by 6 bases, with 15 bases between. Looked up from germline, CDR1 is LNHDA and CDR2 is SQIVND (reference sequence).

Details on this clonotype: No conserved phenylalanine or tryptophan ends this CDR3, so it is likely a read error. This rearrangement joins TRBV4-1 to TRBJ2-1; D may be TRBD1 or TRBD2 (5 bases each). Per germline, CDR1 MGHRA and CDR2 YSYEKL. CDR3 length: 17 amino acids. In DNA, the CDR3 is TGCGCCAACAGCCAGTATCCGGGACCCCGAGGATACAATGAGCAGTTCCTC. This encodes CANSQYPGPRGYNEQFL.

The chain links TRBV10-1 to TRBJ1-2, with a possible D match to TRBD1 (5 bases). The V end lost 9 bases, the J end lost 7 bases, and 24 bases lay between the germline ends. The CDR3 is 15 residues long. The V gene's germline CDR1 is WNHNN and CDR2 SYGVQD (reference sequence). The CDR3 reads CASSSELRDPGGYTF. The CDR3 bases are TGCGCCAGTAGTTCGGAGCTCCGGGACCCCGGTGGCTACACCTTC.

As regards this clonotype: At one end, the junction sequence differs from germline, possibly due to a read error. The V gene is TRBV14, the J gene TRBJ2-7; tentative D call: TRBD2 (5 bases). CDR3 length equals 15 residues. The germline V gene encodes CDR1 SGHDN and CDR2 FVKESK. The chain's CDR3 is CVSSQALMGAAEQYF. The CDR3 DNA reads TGTGTCAGCAGCCAAGCGCTAATGGGAGCCGCCGAGCAGTACTTC. Variable domain in full (rest from reference TRBV14 and TRBJ2-7): EAGVTQFPSHSVIEKGQTVTLRCDPISGHDNLYWYRRVMGKEIKFLLHFVKESKQDESGMPNNRFLAERTGGTYSTLKVQPAELEDSGVYFCVSSQALMGAAEQYFGPGTRLTVT.

Note on this clonotype: A junction end diverges from the germline sequence, so it may reflect a read error. This chain uses TRBV11-2 with TRBJ2-5; D gene uncertain. The CDR3 extends over 15 amino acids. CDR1 and CDR2 (germline): SGHAT, FQNNGV. In DNA form, the CDR3 reads TGTGCCAGTAGCTTCGAGTGGAATCGGAGTGAGACCCAGTACTTC. Translating it yields CASSFEWNRSETQYF.